This entry is about one TCR beta chain. The antigen remains unidentified. This sample stems from a study of T-cell memory formation after mild COVID-19. About the research overall: Clustering of TCRs was largely donor specific. Notes on the study in general: Proof of SARS-CoV-2 specificity was absent for the second-wave clones that crested on day 37. Day 15 to 85 contracting clones showed balanced CD4/CD8; later expanders leaned CD4+.

MiXCR, applied by TCRdb to the 5' RACE reads, yields one record per CDR3 protein. Among about 620,000 distinct CDR3 sequences, roughly 17% were seen once, and the ten largest hold around 11%. This CDR3 is built from 15 residues. Germline assignment: CDR1 SGDLS and CDR2 YYNGEE. Trimming removed 0 bases from V and 3 bases from J, with 13 bases in between. This clonotype was obtained from an adult woman who had mild COVID-19 (a few samples of this study predate the infection). Cell type and time point are not known. The chain uses TRBV9 and TRBJ2-7, with D possibly TRBD2 on 7 matching bases. The specimen sequenced was PBMCs or a T cell subset sorted from them (not recorded which). The CDR3 sequence is CASSVEPGEGYEQYF. The DNA of the CDR3 is TGTGCCAGCAGCGTAGAGCCAGGGGAGGGCTACGAGCAGTACTTC. Filled out from reference TRBV9 and TRBJ2-7, the complete variable domain reads DSGVTQTPKHLITATGQRVTLRCSPRSGDLSVYWYQQSLDQGLQFLIQYYNGEERAKGNILERFSAQQFPDLHSELNLSSLELGDSALYFCASSVEPGEGYEQYFGPGTRLTVT.